This TCR beta chain was profiled in a study of T cell responses to AZD1222 COVID-19 vaccine. General study findings and limits: Reportedly, nearly half the spike-specific TCRs target unmutated variant regions. Spike-spanning, vaccine-associated CD4 TCRs were dominant at 160-218 and 743-854. The donor cohort was predominantly white British with a female majority, and clonal diversity may have been underestimated.

The CDR3 loop spans 17 amino acids. Germline lookup yields CDR1 SGHKS and CDR2 YYEKEE (reference sequence). Trimming stripped 4 bases from V and 8 bases from J, with 27 bases between. Comments on this clone: The antigen is unknown.

Measured with immunoSEQ multiplex PCR; TCRdb has only the in-frame clones, and not every one. The data contain 110,000 or so clones, approximately 85% of them singletons. This receptor was identified in an adult in good health. The chain couples TRBV5-5 to TRBJ1-2; D is ambiguous. Sequences were derived from peripheral blood, sampled on day 0 of MenACWY control vaccination. CDR3 DNA sequence: TGTGCCAGCAGCCTTTTTTTTCGACAAGCCCTACAGAGAGGCTACACCTTC. Protein: CASSLFFRQALQRGYTF. The full variable domain, with the rest looked up from reference TRBV5-5 and TRBJ1-2, is DAGVTQSPTHLIKTRGQQVTLRCSPISGHKSVSWYQQVLGQGPQFIFQYYEKEERGRGNFPDRFSARQFPNYSSELNVNALLLGDSALYLCASSLFFRQALQRGYTFGSGTRLTVV.